A single sample is the source of the 12 T cell receptor beta chains below, sequenced in a study of blood T cells in healthy people across ages. Next came a second PCR, run for about 7 to 12 cycles, which used a sample-barcoded 5' primer along with a J-beta primer mix. TCRdb called the 5' RACE reads again in MiXCR, with one record for every CDR3 protein. Here the sample spans about 1.6 million distinct CDR3 sequences, around 35% being singletons. The material sequenced was blood. The receptors derive from a woman aged 25 to 39 in good health.

This clonotype occurred a few times. The chain is built from TRBV7-9 and TRBJ2-7, with a tentative D call TRBD1 (6 bases). Between the trimmed V and J ends, which lost 5 bases and 0 bases, there was a span of 17 bases. This CDR3 contains 16 residues. The germline V gene has CDR1 SEHNR and CDR2 FQNEAQ (reference sequence). Here the CDR3 DNA reads TGTGCCAGCAGCAGAACCGGGACACGGGACTCCTACGAGCAGTACTTC. Protein: CASSRTGTRDSYEQYF.

The V and J genes are TRBV6-1 and TRBJ2-5, with D perhaps TRBD1 (6 bases). V shed 8 bases and J shed 5 bases, with 12 bases lying between them. Looked up from germline, CDR1 is MNHNS and CDR2 is SASEGT. This CDR3 contains 12 residues. CDR3 in amino acids: CASGGLRETQYF. The CDR3 DNA reads TGTGCCAGCGGGGGCTTGAGGGAGACCCAGTACTTC.

The gene calls are TRBV3-1 and TRBJ2-1; tentative D call: TRBD2 (6 bases). Germline V gene sequence: CDR1 LGHDT, CDR2 YNNKEL (reference sequence). CDR3 length: 17 residues. V shed 2 bases and J shed 2 bases, with 16 bases lying between them. The CDR3 here is CASSQQGASEAYNEQFF. The CDR3 region has the DNA TGTGCCAGCAGCCAACAAGGGGCTAGCGAGGCCTACAATGAGCAGTTCTTC.

The table lists this clonotype with a few counts. J is TRBJ2-2 and V is TRBV4-1; 7 positions match TRBD1. Trimming at V came to 3 bases and at J to 8 bases, leaving 9 bases not matched to a gene. This CDR3 region has 15 residues. CDR1 MGHRA and CDR2 YSYEKL come from the germline V gene. This CDR3 reads CASSQPHRGRGELFF. CDR3 in DNA: TGCGCCAGCAGCCAGCCTCACAGGGGCCGAGGGGAGCTGTTTTTT.

This clonotype was recorded at least ten times. The chain couples TRBV11-2 to TRBJ2-7; weak D call: TRBD1 (5 bases). The germline V gene has CDR1 SGHAT and CDR2 FQNNGV. The CDR3 covers 14 residues. V lost 3 bases and J 2 bases, leaving 11 bases between the germline ends. The CDR3 nucleotides read TGTGCCAGCAGCTTCTCCGACAGAGCCTACGAGCAGTACTTC. Translation gives CASSFSDRAYEQYF.

The chain combines TRBV12-3 or TRBV12-4 with TRBJ2-1; the match to TRBD2 covers 9 bases. J lost 6 bases, V lost 7 bases, and 13 bases had no gene match. The CDR3 totals 16 residues. The CDR3 is CASIDPGRLAANEQFF. The CDR3 DNA follows: TGTGCCAGCATCGATCCAGGAAGACTAGCGGCCAATGAGCAGTTCTTC.

This clonotype was observed a handful of times. The rearrangement uses TRBV9 and TRBJ2-3, with D perhaps TRBD2 (6 bases). This CDR3 comprises 13 residues. The germline V gene encodes CDR1 SGDLS and CDR2 YYNGEE. Trimming shortened V by 3 bases and J by 4 bases, and 9 bases separated the two germline ends. CDR3 in amino acids: CASSAWRADTQYF. CDR3 DNA: TGTGCCAGCAGCGCCTGGAGGGCAGATACGCAGTATTTT.

This chain uses TRBV28 with TRBJ2-7; 8 nucleotides align to TRBD1. Germline V gene lookup returns CDR1 MDHEN and CDR2 SYDVKM. V gave up 7 bases and J gave up 12 bases; unmatched junction bases: 20. The CDR3 is made up of 15 amino acids. CDR3 DNA sequence: TGTGCCAGCAACCCAGACAGGGGCAGAGGAGAGACCCGGTACTTC. Translating it yields CASNPDRGRGETRYF.

J is TRBJ2-7 and V is TRBV4-2; no reliable D call. The V end lost 4 bases, the J end lost 5 bases, and 12 bases lay between the germline ends. This CDR3 has 13 residues. The V gene's germline CDR1 is LGHNA and CDR2 YNFKEQ. The CDR3, as DNA: TGTGCCAGCAGCCTGCCTAAGAGTCACGAGCAGTACTTC. Its protein is CASSLPKSHEQYF.

J is TRBJ2-2 and V is TRBV7-2; a possible D gene is TRBD2 (5 bases). Germline CDR1 is SGHTA and CDR2 is FQGNSA. This CDR3 comprises 17 residues. Trimming shortened V by 1 base and J by 5 bases, and 17 bases separated the two germline ends. CDR3 sequence: CASSLGTSGLRTGELFF. CDR3 DNA sequence: TGTGCCAGCAGCTTAGGGACGTCGGGGTTGAGGACCGGGGAGCTGTTTTTT.

This clonotype was counted only a few times. The junction differs from germline at one of its ends, possibly a read error. As DNA, the CDR3 is TGTGCCAGCAGCTTAGCTCGGCTAGCGGGGGACACAGATACGCGGTATTTT. Translation gives CASSLARLAGDTDTRYF. The V gene is TRBV13, the J gene TRBJ2-3; 10 bases match TRBD2. This CDR3 is built from 17 residues. The V gene's germline CDR1 is PRHDT and CDR2 FYEKMQ (reference sequence).

The table lists this clonotype with many counts. The chain uses TRBV15 and TRBJ2-1; 14 nucleotides align to TRBD2. Germline CDR1 is LNHNV and CDR2 is YYDKDF (reference sequence). The CDR3 length is 15 residues. Trimming removed 9 bases from V and 9 bases from J; junction bases left unmatched: 10. CDR3 DNA sequence: TGTGCCACGGAACCGGGACTAGCGGGAGTAAGTGAGCAGTTCTTC. As protein: CATEPGLAGVSEQFF.